This is a list of T cell receptor beta chains from one sample in a study of CD8+ T cells in alopecia areata. Data came from immunoSEQ multiplex PCR; TCRdb stores just in-frame clones and leaves some out. Of 150,000 to 200,000 clones detected, around three fifths appear once; the ten largest clones hold roughly 14%. Sample: CD4+ T cells sorted from blood, taken at week 0. The origin of the receptors is a human donor with alopecia areata. The CDR3 runs from the conserved cysteine through the conserved F or W. D genes are given only for firm matches. The size of a clone is reported for some rows only, either as once, few or many, or as a class for expanded clones.

D	size	V	J	DNA	CDR3
-	-	TRBV4-1	TRBJ1-1	TGCGCCAGCAGCCAAGATCGGACACGAGGGAACACTGAAGCTTTCTTT	CASSQDRTRGNTEAFF
-	once	TRBV4-1	TRBJ2-5	TGCGCCAGCAGCCGAGGGGACGGACAGACAATCCAAGAGACCCAGTACTTC	CASSRGDGQTIQETQYF
-	few	TRBV7-9	TRBJ2-1	TGTGCCAGCAGCTTACGCTGGGGCGGGCAGTTCTTC	CASSLRWGGQFF
-	-	TRBV30	TRBJ1-5	TGTGCCTGGAGTGTGGGGGCAGGCGGTCAGCCCCAGCATTTT	CAWSVGAGGQPQHF
-	-	TRBV30	TRBJ1-5	TGTGCCTGGAGTGCTTCCGGTTTTCAGCCCCAGCATTTT	CAWSASGFQPQHF
-	-	TRBV5-1	TRBJ2-5	TGCGCCAGCAGCTTGGTCGGGGAGACCCAGTACTTC	CASSLVGETQYF
-	-	TRBV30	TRBJ2-3	TGTGCCTTTTCAGCGGATACGCAGTATTTT	CAFSADTQYF
-	-	TRBV6-1	TRBJ1-2	TGTGCCAGCAGTGAGAGGGTATATGGCTACACCTTC	CASSERVYGYTF
-	-	TRBV6-5	TRBJ2-3	TGTGCCAGCAGTTACTCGAACGCCGATACGCAGTATTTT	CASSYSNADTQYF
-	few	TRBV5-6	TRBJ1-2	TGTGCCAGCGTTTCGGTCGGTGAGGGTGTCTATGGCTACACCTTC	CASVSVGEGVYGYTF
-	-	TRBV21-1	TRBJ1-5	TGTGCCAGCAGAGGGGGACATAGTGGCAATCAGCCCCAGCATTTT	CASRGGHSGNQPQHF
-	-	TRBV9	TRBJ1-2	TGTGCCAGCAGCGCCCGTGGCGGAGCTAACTATGGCTACACCTTC	CASSARGGANYGYTF
-	-	TRBV4-2	TRBJ1-4	TGTGCCAGCAGCCTGGACAGTGCTAATGAAAAACTGTTTTTT	CASSLDSANEKLFF
-	-	TRBV5-6	TRBJ1-4	TGTGCCAGCAGCCTTCGACGCCTGGGAGGTGAAAAACTGTTTTTT	CASSLRRLGGEKLFF
TRBD1	many	TRBV18	TRBJ2-7	TGTGCCAGCTCACCACCGGGGACAGGAACCCTTTACGAGCAGTACTTC	CASSPPGTGTLYEQYF
TRBD1	few	TRBV29-1	TRBJ2-2	TGCAGCGTTGGAAGACAGGGCACCGGGGAGCTGTTTTTT	CSVGRQGTGELFF
TRBD2	-	TRBV10-1	TRBJ2-2	TGCGCCAGCAGGCCCGGGACTAGGGGCGCCGGGGAGCTGTTTTTT	CASRPGTRGAGELFF
-	-	TRBV30	TRBJ2-7	TGTGCCTGGAGTGGTCTGGGCGGTACCTACGAGCAGTACTTC	CAWSGLGGTYEQYF
-	-	TRBV2	TRBJ2-2	TGTGCCAGCAGTGGAGGGGCGTCGAACACCGGGGAGCTGTTTTTT	CASSGGASNTGELFF
-	-	TRBV10-3	TRBJ1-5	TGTGCCATCAGTGAGGCAGGGACTGGTCAGCCCCAGCATTTT	CAISEAGTGQPQHF
-	-	TRBV6-5	TRBJ2-7	TGTGCCAGCAGTTACTTGATGGAGCAGTACTTC	CASSYLMEQYF
-	-	TRBV2	TRBJ1-2	TGTGCCAGCAGCGCAGGGTTTTCGAATGGCTACACCTTC	CASSAGFSNGYTF
-	few	TRBV5-6	TRBJ1-1	TGTGCCAGCAGCTTTGACAGCAACACTGAAGCTTTCTTT	CASSFDSNTEAFF
-	-	TRBV29-1	TRBJ1-4	TGCAGCGTTCGGGGTCACCTTACTAATGAAAAACTGTTTTTT	CSVRGHLTNEKLFF
-	few	TRBV6-5	TRBJ2-7	TGTGCCAGCCAGCCGGGACCGAATTCCTACGAGCAGTACTTC	CASQPGPNSYEQYF
-	-	TRBV7-3	TRBJ1-6	TGTGCCAGCAGCTTACAGGGTAAAGGGGGTTCACCCCTCCACTTT	CASSLQGKGGSPLHF
-	-	TRBV6-6	TRBJ2-7	TGTGCCAGCAGCGTACAGGGTCTCGAGCAGTACTTC	CASSVQGLEQYF
-	-	TRBV15	TRBJ2-1	TGTGCCACCAGCACATATTCGGGACAGCAGTTCTTC	CATSTYSGQQFF
TRBD1	-	TRBV29-1	TRBJ2-1	TGCAGCGGGGACAGGCGGTGGGGCTCCTACAATGAGCAGTTCTTC	CSGDRRWGSYNEQFF
-	-	TRBV2	TRBJ1-1	TGTGCCAGCAGTGATCTCGGACCGGGGGCTTTCTTT	CASSDLGPGAFF
-	-	TRBV7-9	TRBJ2-5	TGTGCCAGCAGCTCACGAAAAGAGACCCAGTACTTC	CASSSRKETQYF
-	few	TRBV29-1	TRBJ1-3	TGCAGCGTTGAGGTCAACCGCTCTGGAAACACCATATATTTT	CSVEVNRSGNTIYF
TRBD2	few	TRBV15	TRBJ2-6	TGTGCCACCAGCAGAGATCCCCCGGGGGGCTCTGGGGCCAACGTCCTGACTTTC	CATSRDPPGGSGANVLTF
-	-	TRBV27	TRBJ2-7	TGTGCCAGCAGTTCCCTTGGCGAACCTCCGAACGAGCAGTACTTC	CASSSLGEPPNEQYF
-	few	TRBV5-1	TRBJ1-1	TGCGCCAGCAGCTTGACTGCCCAAGGCACTGAAGCTTTCTTT	CASSLTAQGTEAFF
-	-	TRBV30	TRBJ1-1	TGTGCCTGGACCAGAGACAGTTATGAAGCTTTCTTT	CAWTRDSYEAFF
TRBD1	-	TRBV25-1	TRBJ1-2	TGTGCCAGCTCCCCTGAGGGGGCACTTAACTATGGCTACACCTTC	CASSPEGALNYGYTF
TRBD1	-	TRBV5-6	TRBJ1-5	TGTGCCAGCAGCTTTTCGGGACAGCGCAATCAGCCCCAGCATTTT	CASSFSGQRNQPQHF
-	-	TRBV6-5	TRBJ1-2	TGTGCCAGCACAACCAGAAAGGAAAGGGCTGGCTACACCTTC	CASTTRKERAGYTF